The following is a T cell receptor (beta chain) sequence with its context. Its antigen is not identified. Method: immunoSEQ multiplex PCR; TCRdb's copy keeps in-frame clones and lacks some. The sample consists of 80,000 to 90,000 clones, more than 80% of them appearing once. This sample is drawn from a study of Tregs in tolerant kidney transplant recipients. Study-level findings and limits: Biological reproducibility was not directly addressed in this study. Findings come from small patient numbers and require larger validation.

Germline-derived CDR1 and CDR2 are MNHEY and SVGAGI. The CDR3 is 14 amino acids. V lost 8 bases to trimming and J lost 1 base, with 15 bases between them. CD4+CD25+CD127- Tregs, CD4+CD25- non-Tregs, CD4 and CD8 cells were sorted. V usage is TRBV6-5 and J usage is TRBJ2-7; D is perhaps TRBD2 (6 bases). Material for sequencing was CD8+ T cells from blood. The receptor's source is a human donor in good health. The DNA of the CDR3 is TGTGCCAGCCTAGGGCGGGGCACTTCCTACGAGCAGTACTTC. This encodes CASLGRGTSYEQYF.